These 10 T cell receptor beta chains came from one sample sequenced in a study of blood T cell repertoires in COVID-19 (dated by TCRdb to between 2020 and 2021). Libraries were made using the immunoSEQ multiplex PCR assay. TCRdb mirrors the immuneACCESS table, restricted to in-frame sequences. Some clones are absent from its copies; in checked studies, under half trace to an unresolved V gene, and the reason for the others is unknown. The sample yields roughly 360,000 clones; about 80% were counted once. The top ten hold approximately 1% of the sample. The sample was peripheral blood. The source of these receptors is a human donor with acute or convalescent COVID-19. The donor label of this sample is uncertain.

V is TRBV7-9 and J is TRBJ2-4; 8 bases fit TRBD2. Germline V gives CDR1 SEHNR, CDR2 FQNEAQ (reference sequence). The trim removed 3 bases at V and 0 bases at J, leaving 13 bases unmatched. The CDR3 has 19 residues. In DNA form, the CDR3 reads TGTGCCAGCAGCTTCCCAACGGGAGGGCCCGACGGAGCCAAAAACATTCAGTACTTC. Translated: CASSFPTGGPDGAKNIQYF. Together with reference TRBV7-9 and TRBJ2-4, the CDR3 gives the full variable domain: DTGVSQNPRHKITKRGQNVTFRCDPISEHNRLYWYRQTLGQGPEFLTYFQNEAQLEKSRLLSDRFSAERPKGSFSTLEIQRTEQGDSAMYLCASSFPTGGPDGAKNIQYFGAGTRLSVL.

The chain carries TRBV9 and TRBJ1-4; 10 nucleotides match TRBD1. CDR3 size: 16 residues. V was clipped by 2 bases and J by 7 bases; unmatched bases: 8. Germline lookup yields CDR1 SGDLS and CDR2 YYNGEE. The CDR3 coding sequence is TGTGCCAGCAGCGTCGGGACAGGGGTCGATGGTGAAAAACTGTTTTTT. It encodes CASSVGTGVDGEKLFF.

This clone is a singleton in its sample. V gene TRBV7-2 combines with J gene TRBJ2-1, with 7 bases lining up with TRBD1. Germline CDR1 reads SGHTA; CDR2 reads FQGNSA. Trimming removed 7 bases from V and 4 bases from J; junction bases left unmatched: 7. This CDR3 has 14 amino acids. Here the CDR3 reads CASNPPGQYNEQFF. For the CDR3, the DNA is TGTGCCAGCAACCCCCCGGGACAGTACAATGAGCAGTTCTTC.

The chain employs TRBV30 and TRBJ1-5, with TRBD1 as a possible D gene (6 bases). The ends were cut back, 1 base at V and 8 bases at J, with 15 bases in the middle. CDR3 length: 14 amino acids. CDR1 is GTSNPN, CDR2 SVGIG, per germline (reference sequence). CDR3 loop: CAWSATGTKEPQHF. CDR3 DNA: TGTGCCTGGAGTGCCACAGGGACGAAGGAGCCCCAGCATTTT.

V is TRBV29-1 and J is TRBJ2-6; TRBD1 matches at 8 bases. CDR3 length: 16 amino acids. Germline V gives CDR1 SQVTM, CDR2 ANQGSEA. V was pared by 5 bases and J by 2 bases, with 8 bases of the junction left unmatched. The CDR3 nucleotides are TGCAGCGTTCGGACAGGGTACTTGGCTGGGGCCAACGTCCTGACTTTC. Its protein product is CSVRTGYLAGANVLTF.

V usage is TRBV12-3 or TRBV12-4 and J usage is TRBJ1-5; 9 nucleotides match TRBD1. V trimming: 5 bases; J trimming: 9 bases; junction bases outside the gene matches: 5. The CDR3 is 13 residues long. The DNA for the CDR3 is TGTGCCAGCAGTGGGACAGGGTTTCTGCCCCAGCATTTT. Encoded protein: CASSGTGFLPQHF.

V is TRBV11-2 and J is TRBJ2-7, with D perhaps matching TRBD2 (6 bases). V was clipped by 4 bases and J by 0 bases, with 16 bases between them. CDR3 length: 16 residues. From germline, CDR1 is SGHAT and CDR2 FQNNGV. The DNA for the CDR3 is TGTGCCAGCAGCTCCAGACTAGACCTGAGCTCCTACGAGCAGTACTTC. It encodes CASSSRLDLSSYEQYF.

The CDR3 DNA is TGTGCCAGCTCACCACGCCGGGATTATGGGGCCAACGTCCTGACTTTC. Translating gives CASSPRRDYGANVLTF. This chain connects TRBV18 to TRBJ2-6; D may be TRBD2 (5 bases). V lost 1 base, J lost 3 bases, and 10 bases lay in between. The CDR3 runs to 16 residues. CDR1 is KGHSH and CDR2 is LQKENI in the germline V gene.

The chain carries TRBV6-5 and TRBJ2-1; 8 bases fit TRBD2. The trim removed 6 bases at V and 6 bases at J, leaving 4 bases unmatched. The CDR3 runs 13 residues. Germline V gene sequence: CDR1 MNHEY, CDR2 SVGAGI. CDR3 nucleotides: TGTGCCAGCAGGAAAACTAGCGGCAATGAGCAGTTCTTC. This gives the protein CASRKTSGNEQFF.

J is TRBJ2-1 and V is TRBV6-1; 7 bases align to TRBD1. CDR1 MNHNS and CDR2 SASEGT come from the germline V gene. The CDR3 loop spans 17 amino acids. The trim removed 4 bases at V and 5 bases at J, leaving 14 bases unmatched. Written as DNA, the CDR3 is TGTGCCAGCAGTGGCCCAAAACAGGGGCCTTTGAACAATGAGCAGTTCTTC. Translation: CASSGPKQGPLNNEQFF.